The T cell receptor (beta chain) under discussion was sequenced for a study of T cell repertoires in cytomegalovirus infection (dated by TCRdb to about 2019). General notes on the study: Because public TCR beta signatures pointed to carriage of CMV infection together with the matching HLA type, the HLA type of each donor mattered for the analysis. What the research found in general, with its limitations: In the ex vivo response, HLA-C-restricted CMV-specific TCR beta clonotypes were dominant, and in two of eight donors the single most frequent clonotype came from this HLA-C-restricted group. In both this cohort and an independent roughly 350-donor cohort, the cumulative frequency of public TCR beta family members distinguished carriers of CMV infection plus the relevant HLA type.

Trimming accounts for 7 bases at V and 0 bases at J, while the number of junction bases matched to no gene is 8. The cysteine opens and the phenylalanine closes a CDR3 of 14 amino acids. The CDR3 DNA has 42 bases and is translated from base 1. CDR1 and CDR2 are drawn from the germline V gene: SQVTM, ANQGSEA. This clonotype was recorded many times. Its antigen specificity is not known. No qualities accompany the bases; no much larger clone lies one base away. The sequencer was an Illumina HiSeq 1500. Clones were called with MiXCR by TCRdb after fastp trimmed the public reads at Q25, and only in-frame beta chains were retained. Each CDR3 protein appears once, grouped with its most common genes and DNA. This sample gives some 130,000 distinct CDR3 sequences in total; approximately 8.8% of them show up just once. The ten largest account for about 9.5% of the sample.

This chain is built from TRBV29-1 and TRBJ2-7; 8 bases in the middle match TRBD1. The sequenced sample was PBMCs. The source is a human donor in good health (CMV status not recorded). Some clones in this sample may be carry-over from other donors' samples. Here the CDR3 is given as CSAMRTGSSYEQYF. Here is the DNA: TGCAGCGCTATGCGGACAGGGAGCTCCTACGAGCAGTACTTC.